The T cell receptor beta chain under discussion was sequenced for a study of cytomegalovirus exposure and HLA in healthy donors. Overall study findings and caveats: Cytomegalovirus association was listed for 164 TCR beta chains.

This table comes from immunoSEQ multiplex PCR, and its TCRdb copy is limited to in-frame clones, with some not included. The data hold 150,000 to 200,000 clones, with around 96% observed a single time. The table lists this clone with a count of one. Its specificity is not known. The V gene's germline CDR1 is MNHEY and CDR2 SVGAGI. V shed 6 bases and J 5 bases; nucleotides not matched to a gene: 7. CDR3 size: 14 residues. The clonotype originates from a young woman in good health and CMV-seronegative. The specimen was PBMCs. The rearrangement links TRBV6-5 to TRBJ1-5, with 7 bases matching TRBD1. DNA of the CDR3: TGTGCCAGCAGGCGGGGACAGTCCGATCAGCCCCAGCATTTT. Translated, it gives CASRRGQSDQPQHF.